Presented here are 28 T cell receptor beta chains from one specimen sequenced in a study of monozygotic twins with inflammatory bowel disease. No DNA is given; TCRdb re-called the 5' RACE reads and lists each CDR3 protein once. Its table lists 40,000 to 45,000 distinct CDR3 sequences. The sequencing sample was made of blood. The receptors shown here come from a human donor with ulcerative colitis or Crohn's disease, or a healthy co-twin of an affected twin (not recorded which).

This chain joins TRBV6-2 or TRBV6-3 and TRBJ1-1; TCRdb lists TRBD1, though no DNA is available to test this call. This CDR3 has 16 amino acids. CDR1 and CDR2 from the germline V gene are MNHEY and SVGEGT. CDR3 sequence reads: CATRAFKDMLNTEAFF.

The chain employs TRBV5-1 and TRBJ1-3; TCRdb picks TRBD1, but there is no DNA to check that call. Germline lookup yields CDR1 SGHRS and CDR2 YFSETQ. CDR3 size: 15 residues. This CDR3 is CASSLAGDRGNTIYF.

This chain joins TRBV5-4 and TRBJ2-1; as DNA is missing, the TRBD1 call by TCRdb cannot be tested. The CDR3 length is 14 residues. Germline CDR1 is SGHNT and CDR2 is YYREEE (reference sequence). The CDR3 loop reads CASSQASGADEQFF.

V and J are TRBV6-2 or TRBV6-3 and TRBJ2-5. The germline CDR1 and CDR2 sequences are MNHEY and SVGEGT. CDR3 length: 11 residues. The CDR3 sequence: CASGEKQTQYF.

J is TRBJ1-1 and V is TRBV6-5; TCRdb's assignment of TRBD1 cannot be checked, as there is no DNA. This CDR3 spans 13 amino acids. Per germline, CDR1 MNHEY and CDR2 SVGAGI. The CDR3 reads CASSYWAGAEAFF.

The chain combines TRBV6-5 with TRBJ1-1. The CDR3 loop spans 12 amino acids. CDR1 is MNHEY, CDR2 SVGAGI, per germline. The CDR3 reads CASSRRETEAFF.

The J gene is TRBJ2-5, the V gene TRBV10-3; the D call from TCRdb, TRBD1, cannot be confirmed without DNA. Germline V lookup: CDR1 ENHRY, CDR2 SYGVKD. This CDR3 comprises 11 residues. Here the CDR3 reads CATGFQETQYF.

The V call is TRBV24-1, the J call TRBJ2-7. The CDR3 runs to 13 residues. The germline V gene has CDR1 KGHDR and CDR2 SFDVKD. The CDR3 reads CATSDLDWDEQYF.

V and J are TRBV28 and TRBJ2-2; TCRdb's D call of TRBD1 is untestable without DNA. The length of the CDR3 is 14 residues. Per the germline V gene, CDR1 is MDHEN and CDR2 is SYDVKM. The CDR3 protein is CASSLRDGTGELFF.

V and J are TRBV28 and TRBJ2-7. CDR1 and CDR2 (germline): MDHEN, SYDVKM. The CDR3 runs to 12 residues. The CDR3 protein is CASRPGVAEQYF.

The V call is TRBV25-1, the J call TRBJ2-7; TCRdb selects TRBD2, and the lack of DNA leaves this call unchecked. From germline, CDR1 is MGHDK and CDR2 SYGVNS. This CDR3 comprises 13 residues. The CDR3 spells CASSVSGLGEQYF.

This chain connects TRBV5-5 to TRBJ1-3; TCRdb reports TRBD1, a call that lacks DNA to check it against. The CDR3 runs to 15 residues. The V gene's germline CDR1 is SGHKS and CDR2 YYEKEE (reference sequence). Here the CDR3 reads CASKVTGSSGNTIYF. Based on the CDR3 plus reference TRBV5-5 and TRBJ1-3, the full variable domain is DAGVTQSPTHLIKTRGQQVTLRCSPISGHKSVSWYQQVLGQGPQFIFQYYEKEERGRGNFPDRFSARQFPNYSSELNVNALLLGDSALYLCASKVTGSSGNTIYFGEGSWLTVV.

Considering frequency, this clonotype is medium-sized (0.01 to 0.1%). This rearrangement joins TRBV6-1 to TRBJ1-5. The CDR3 consists of 14 residues. Germline CDR1 is MNHNS and CDR2 is SASEGT. This chain's CDR3 is CASSEGFQVQPQHF.

The chain uses TRBV28 and TRBJ1-2; absent DNA, TCRdb's TRBD1 call cannot be checked. This CDR3 comprises 14 residues. Germline values: CDR1 MDHEN, CDR2 SYDVKM. This chain's CDR3 is CASSLVTGEGGYTF.

The chain recombines TRBV12-3 or TRBV12-4 with TRBJ2-1; the TRBD1 assignment by TCRdb is unverifiable without DNA. The CDR3 spans 14 residues. CDR3 sequence: CASSGTAGFNEQFF.

The V call is TRBV4-2, the J call TRBJ2-1; with no DNA, the TCRdb D assignment of TRBD2 cannot be verified. CDR3 length: 15 amino acids. In germline, CDR1 is LGHNA, CDR2 YNFKEQ. CDR3 in amino acids: CASSPRLAGYNEQFF.

This chain joins TRBV4-1 and TRBJ2-7; TCRdb calls TRBD1, which cannot be checked without DNA. Germline V lookup: CDR1 MGHRA, CDR2 YSYEKL. CDR3 length equals 17 residues. The CDR3 reads CASSQDRFRGQGYEQYF.

The chain employs TRBV19 and TRBJ2-2; TCRdb picks TRBD2, but there is no DNA to check that call. The germline V gene has CDR1 LNHDA and CDR2 SQIVND (reference sequence). The CDR3 is made up of 14 amino acids. The CDR3 protein is CASSMRGVTGELFF.

The rearrangement joins TRBV10-1 to TRBJ2-7; there is no DNA to check the TCRdb D call of TRBD1. Germline V CDR1 and CDR2: WNHNN, SYGVQD (reference sequence). This CDR3 has 16 amino acids. CDR3 region: CASSESTGVSVSEQYF.

The rearrangement uses TRBV5-1 and TRBJ1-1. The germline gives CDR1 SGHRS, CDR2 YFSETQ. CDR3 size: 14 residues. This CDR3 is CASSPVGSDTEAFF.

The V gene is TRBV12-3 or TRBV12-4, the J gene TRBJ2-1; TCRdb names TRBD1, which stays unverified in the absence of DNA. The CDR3 has 14 amino acids. The CDR3 spells CASSFDTPGSGQFF.

The V call is TRBV10-3, the J call TRBJ2-5; TCRdb gives TRBD2 as the D gene, but with no DNA this cannot be confirmed. CDR1 is ENHRY and CDR2 is SYGVKD in the germline V gene. The CDR3 length is 13 residues. The CDR3 sequence is CAISGLGGETQYF.

In terms of frequency, this clonotype is medium-sized. CDR3 amino acids: CASSNSGGPKNIQYF. V is TRBV19 and J is TRBJ2-4; the TCRdb D gene call, TRBD1, has no DNA to confirm it. The CDR3 is 15 residues long. The germline gives CDR1 LNHDA, CDR2 SQIVND (reference sequence). Full variable domain (rest looked up from reference TRBV19 and TRBJ2-4): DGGITQSPKYLFRKEGQNVTLSCEQNLNHDAMYWYRQDPGQGLRLIYYSQIVNDFQKGDIAEGYSVSREKKESFPLTVTSAQKNPTAFYLCASSNSGGPKNIQYFGAGTRLSVL.

The rearrangement links TRBV11-1 to TRBJ2-6; absent DNA, TCRdb's TRBD1 call cannot be checked. CDR3 length: 18 amino acids. Germline loops: CDR1 SGHAT, CDR2 FQDESV (reference sequence). The CDR3 spells CASSRTTGGLSGANVLTF.

The genes are TRBV30 and TRBJ2-2; the D gene TCRdb calls, TRBD2, cannot be checked with no DNA. The V gene's germline CDR1 is GTSNPN and CDR2 SVGIG (reference sequence). The CDR3 consists of 14 residues. This CDR3 reads CAWSVTGRTGELFF.

The chain couples TRBV4-3 to TRBJ2-7; TCRdb's assignment of TRBD1 cannot be checked, as there is no DNA. In germline, CDR1 is LGHNA, CDR2 YSLEER. This CDR3 is 16 amino acids long. The CDR3: CASSQVPGTGGYEQYF.

The chain recombines TRBV12-3 or TRBV12-4 with TRBJ2-5; lacking DNA, the TRBD2 call made by TCRdb goes unchecked. The CDR3 spans 18 residues. The CDR3 here is CASSSSIGTSGSKETQYF.

This chain connects TRBV6-2 or TRBV6-3 to TRBJ1-2; TCRdb's D call of TRBD1 is untestable without DNA. Germline CDR1 reads MNHEY; CDR2 reads SVGEGT. CDR3 size: 14 residues. This CDR3 is CASGRALSVYGYTF.